The clone carrying this T cell receptor beta chain was seen repeatedly, ten times or more. What it recognizes is unknown. In making TCR beta libraries, quantitative 5'-RACE with molecular barcodes was used. MiXCR, run by TCRdb on the 5' RACE reads, gives a single entry per CDR3 protein. This sample has 200,000 to 250,000 distinct CDR3 sequences, with around 7.9% found just once. This sample stems from a study of CD8 T cells in ankylosing spondylitis. General study points: Eight highly homologous variants formed a TCR beta motif that appeared characteristic of ankylosing spondylitis blood. Clones linked to disease were reported to show significant enrichment in matched ankylosing spondylitis synovial fluid. Past studies reported some motif variants in reactive arthritis synovial fluid and blood.

This CDR3 spans 14 amino acids. Germline CDR1 reads GTSNPN; CDR2 reads SVGIG (reference sequence). Trimming removed 3 bases at V and 0 bases at J, with 9 bases between. The sequence derives from a male donor with ankylosing spondylitis. The chain is built from TRBV30 and TRBJ2-1; no clear D. The sequenced sample consisted of blood, either unsorted or a sorted T cell fraction (not recorded which). CDR3 amino acids: CAWRWASSYNEQFF. As DNA, the CDR3 is TGTGCCTGGAGATGGGCAAGCTCCTACAATGAGCAGTTCTTC.